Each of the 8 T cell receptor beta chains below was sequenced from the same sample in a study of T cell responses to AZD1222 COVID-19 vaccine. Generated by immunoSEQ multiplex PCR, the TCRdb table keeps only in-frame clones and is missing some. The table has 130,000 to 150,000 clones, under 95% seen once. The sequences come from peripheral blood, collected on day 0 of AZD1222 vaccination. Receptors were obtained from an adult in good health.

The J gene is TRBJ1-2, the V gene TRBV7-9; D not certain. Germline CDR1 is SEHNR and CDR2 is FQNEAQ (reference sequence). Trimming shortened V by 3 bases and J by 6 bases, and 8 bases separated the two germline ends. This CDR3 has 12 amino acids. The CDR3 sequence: CASSFELHGYTF. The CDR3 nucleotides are TGTGCCAGCAGCTTCGAACTCCATGGCTACACCTTC.

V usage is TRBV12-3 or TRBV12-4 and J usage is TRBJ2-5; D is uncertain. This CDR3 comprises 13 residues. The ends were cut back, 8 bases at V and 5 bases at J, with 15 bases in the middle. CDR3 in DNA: TGTGCCAGCGGCTCTTCGTTGGGGGAGACCCAGTACTTC. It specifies CASGSSLGETQYF.

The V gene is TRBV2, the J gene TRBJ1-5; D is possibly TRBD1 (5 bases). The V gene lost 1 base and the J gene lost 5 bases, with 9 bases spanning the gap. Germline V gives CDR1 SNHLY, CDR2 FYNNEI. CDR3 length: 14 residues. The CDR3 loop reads CASSEGWGDQPQHF. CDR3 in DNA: TGTGCCAGCAGTGAAGGTTGGGGGGATCAGCCCCAGCATTTT.

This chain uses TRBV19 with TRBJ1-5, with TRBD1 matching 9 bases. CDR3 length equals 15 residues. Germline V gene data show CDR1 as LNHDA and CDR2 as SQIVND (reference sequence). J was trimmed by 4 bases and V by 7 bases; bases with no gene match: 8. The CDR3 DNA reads TGTGCCAGTAATCGTCCCGGGACAGGGAATCAGCCCCAGCATTTT. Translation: CASNRPGTGNQPQHF.

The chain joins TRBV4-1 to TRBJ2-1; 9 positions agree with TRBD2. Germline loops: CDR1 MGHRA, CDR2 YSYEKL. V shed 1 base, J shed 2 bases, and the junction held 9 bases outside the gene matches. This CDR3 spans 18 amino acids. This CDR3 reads CASSQGISGSWTYNEQFF. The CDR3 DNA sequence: TGCGCCAGCAGCCAAGGGATTAGCGGGAGTTGGACCTACAATGAGCAGTTCTTC.

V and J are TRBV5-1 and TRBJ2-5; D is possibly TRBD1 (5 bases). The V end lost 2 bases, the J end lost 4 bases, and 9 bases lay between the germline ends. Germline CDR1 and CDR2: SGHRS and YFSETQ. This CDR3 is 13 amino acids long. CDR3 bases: TGCGCCAGCAGCTTTGCAGGGTTAGAGACCCAGTACTTC. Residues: CASSFAGLETQYF.

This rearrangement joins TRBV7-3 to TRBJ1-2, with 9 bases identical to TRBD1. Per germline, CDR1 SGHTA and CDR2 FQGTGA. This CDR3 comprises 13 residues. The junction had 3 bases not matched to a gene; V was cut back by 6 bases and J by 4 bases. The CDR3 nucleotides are TGTGCCAGCAGTCCGGACAGGGGCTATGGCTACACCTTC. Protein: CASSPDRGYGYTF.

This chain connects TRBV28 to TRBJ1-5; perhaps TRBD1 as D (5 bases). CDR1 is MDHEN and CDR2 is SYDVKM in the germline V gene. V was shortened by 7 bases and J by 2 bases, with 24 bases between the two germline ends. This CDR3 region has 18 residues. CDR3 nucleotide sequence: TGTGCCAGCAAACTTACCCAATACAGGAGGTACGGCAATCAGCCCCAGCATTTT. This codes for CASKLTQYRRYGNQPQHF.